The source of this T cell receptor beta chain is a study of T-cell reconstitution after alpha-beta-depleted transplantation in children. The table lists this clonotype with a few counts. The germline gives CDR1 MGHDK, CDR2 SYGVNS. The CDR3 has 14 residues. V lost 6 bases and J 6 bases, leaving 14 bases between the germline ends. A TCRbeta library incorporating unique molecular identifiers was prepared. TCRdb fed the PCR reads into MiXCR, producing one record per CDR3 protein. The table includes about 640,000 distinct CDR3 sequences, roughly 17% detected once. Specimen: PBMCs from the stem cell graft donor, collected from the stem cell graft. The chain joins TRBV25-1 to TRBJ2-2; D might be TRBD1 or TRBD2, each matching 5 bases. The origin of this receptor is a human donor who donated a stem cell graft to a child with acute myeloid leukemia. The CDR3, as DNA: TGTGCCAGCAGGAGGGACCTTGGTGCCGGGGAGCTGTTTTTT. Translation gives CASRRDLGAGELFF.